These 14 T cell receptor beta chains were sequenced from one sample in a study of cytotoxic CD8 clonotypes in ibrutinib-treated CLL. Clones were sequenced by immunoSEQ multiplex PCR, and TCRdb holds only the in-frame ones, with some missing. The sample comprises approximately 150,000 clones, nearly 90% of which are singletons, and approximately 2.9% rests with the top ten. Source: PBMCs, taken at disease progression, from a patient treated with ibrutinib. Receptor source: a human donor with chronic lymphocytic leukemia.

CDR3 loop: CASSPWTAGSYGYTF. CDR3 DNA: TGCGCCAGCAGCCCCTGGACAGCCGGGAGCTATGGCTACACCTTC. The rearrangement joins TRBV5-1 to TRBJ1-2, with a tentative D call TRBD1 (6 bases). Germline V gene sequence: CDR1 SGHRS, CDR2 YFSETQ. Deletions cut 4 bases from V and 4 bases from J, with 17 bases between. The CDR3 runs to 15 residues.

The V and J genes are TRBV19 and TRBJ2-7, with D possibly being TRBD2 (6 bases). Germline V gene sequence: CDR1 LNHDA, CDR2 SQIVND (reference sequence). The length of the CDR3 is 15 residues. V was trimmed by 7 bases and J by 3 bases, leaving 19 bases between them. The CDR3 reads CASKEGSDLYYEQYF. The CDR3 bases are TGTGCCAGTAAGGAGGGCTCCGACCTCTACTACGAGCAGTACTTC. Drawing the rest from reference TRBV19 and TRBJ2-7, the complete variable domain is DGGITQSPKYLFRKEGQNVTLSCEQNLNHDAMYWYRQDPGQGLRLIYYSQIVNDFQKGDIAEGYSVSREKKESFPLTVTSAQKNPTAFYLCASKEGSDLYYEQYFGPGTRLTVT.

This chain uses TRBV19 with TRBJ1-2; no clear D. Trimming removed 3 bases from V and 0 bases from J, with 20 bases in between. This CDR3 comprises 18 residues. Germline CDR1 is LNHDA and CDR2 is SQIVND (reference sequence). The CDR3 reads CASSISTATGVANYGYTF. In nucleotides, the CDR3 is TGTGCCAGTAGTATTTCAACAGCAACTGGGGTGGCTAACTATGGCTACACCTTC.

V and J are TRBV5-1 and TRBJ2-7; 9 positions agree with TRBD1. The V and J ends lost 2 bases and 2 bases, in that order; junction bases with no gene match: 8. Germline assignment: CDR1 SGHRS and CDR2 YFSETQ. The CDR3 extends over 16 amino acids. In DNA form, the CDR3 reads TGCGCCAGCAGCTTTTCCTGGGGACAGGGACCCTACGAGCAGTACTTC. Residues: CASSFSWGQGPYEQYF.

Here the CDR3 DNA reads TGTGCCTGGAGACAGGGAGGGCCGTCCGACACCTTC. Translation gives CAWRQGGPSDTF. The chain combines TRBV30 with TRBJ1-2, with a possible D match to TRBD1 (6 bases). Trimming took 3 bases from V and 12 from J, leaving 17 bases between them. There are 12 residues in the CDR3. Germline V CDR1 and CDR2: GTSNPN, SVGIG (reference sequence). Full variable domain (missing parts from reference TRBV30 and TRBJ1-2): SQTIHQWPATLVQPVGSPLSLECTVEGTSNPNLYWYRQAAGRGLQLLFYSVGIGQISSEVPQNLSASRPQDRQFILSSKKLLLSDSGFYLCAWRQGGPSDTFGSGTRLTVV.

The chain carries TRBV27 and TRBJ1-2; 7 bases line up with TRBD1. V lost 3 bases to trimming and J lost 4 bases; unmatched junction nucleotides: 8. Germline V gives CDR1 MNHEY, CDR2 SMNVEV (reference sequence). CDR3 length: 15 residues. For the CDR3, the DNA is TGTGCCAGCAGTTTGGTGGCAGGGGGGATCTATGGCTACACCTTC. Translation: CASSLVAGGIYGYTF.

This clone showed up just once. The chain is built from TRBV6-5 and TRBJ1-5; D remains ambiguous. V was clipped by 4 bases and J by 2 bases, with 12 bases between them. Germline V lookup: CDR1 MNHEY, CDR2 SVGAGI. This CDR3 has 15 residues. CDR3: CASSFRPGGNQPQHF. The CDR3 nucleotides read TGTGCCAGCAGTTTCCGACCCGGGGGCAATCAGCCCCAGCATTTT.

The chain uses TRBV27 and TRBJ2-7, with D possibly TRBD1 on 6 matching bases. The CDR3 runs 15 residues. Germline lookup yields CDR1 MNHEY and CDR2 SMNVEV (reference sequence). V lost 4 bases, J lost 4 bases, and 17 bases lay in between. CDR3 coding DNA: TGTGCCAGCAGTTCCCGACAGGTTCGGTTTTACGAGCAGTACTTC. It codes for CASSSRQVRFYEQYF.

The rearrangement links TRBV19 to TRBJ1-2; D possibly corresponds to TRBD1 (6 bases). Trimming shortened V by 6 bases and J by 1 base, and 15 bases separated the two germline ends. CDR1 and CDR2 from the germline V gene are LNHDA and SQIVND (reference sequence). This CDR3 region has 15 residues. This CDR3 reads CASSPGGHLNYGYTF. In DNA form, the CDR3 reads TGTGCCAGTAGCCCGGGGGGACACCTTAACTATGGCTACACCTTC. The whole variable domain, filled in from reference TRBV19 and TRBJ1-2, reads DGGITQSPKYLFRKEGQNVTLSCEQNLNHDAMYWYRQDPGQGLRLIYYSQIVNDFQKGDIAEGYSVSREKKESFPLTVTSAQKNPTAFYLCASSPGGHLNYGYTFGSGTRLTVV.

The chain links TRBV19 to TRBJ1-1; TRBD1 might be the D (5 bases). Trimming shortened V by 5 bases and J by 5 bases, and 18 bases separated the two germline ends. The CDR3 is made up of 15 amino acids. CDR1 and CDR2 from the germline V gene are LNHDA and SQIVND (reference sequence). The CDR3 DNA sequence: TGTGCCAGTAGTTCCGGGACCTCACTTGTGACTGAAGCTTTCTTT. It encodes CASSSGTSLVTEAFF.

The chain couples TRBV29-1 to TRBJ1-2; 9 bases line up with TRBD1. The CDR3 covers 15 residues. J lost 3 bases, V lost 0 bases, and 5 bases had no gene match. CDR1 is SQVTM, CDR2 ANQGSEA, per germline. CDR3 region: CSVEDHRTGDYGYTF. The DNA for the CDR3 is TGCAGCGTTGAAGACCACCGGACAGGGGACTATGGCTACACCTTC.

The V gene is TRBV9, the J gene TRBJ2-7, with 12 bases fitting TRBD2. Germline V CDR1 and CDR2: SGDLS, YYNGEE. The CDR3 spans 16 residues. V lost 3 bases to trimming and J lost 7 bases; unmatched junction nucleotides: 11. CDR3 coding DNA: TGTGCCAGCAGCGGTTCTAGCGGGAGGGCCGTGTTTGAGCAGTACTTC. Protein: CASSGSSGRAVFEQYF.

The chain couples TRBV7-6 to TRBJ2-2; 8 positions agree with TRBD2. Looked up from germline, CDR1 is SGHVS and CDR2 is FNYEAQ. After removal of 5 bases from V and 5 bases from J, the junction contained 4 bases not matched to a gene. CDR3 length: 14 residues. Here the CDR3 DNA reads TGTGCCAGCAGCCCACGGGGGGGGACCGGGGAGCTGTTTTTT. Amino acid sequence: CASSPRGGTGELFF.

The J gene is TRBJ1-5, the V gene TRBV7-2; unclear D gene. The V gene's germline CDR1 is SGHTA and CDR2 FQGNSA. This CDR3 contains 15 residues. V was clipped by 0 bases and J by 0 bases, with 6 bases between them. The CDR3 reads CASSLAGYSNQPQHF. The DNA for the CDR3 is TGTGCCAGCAGCTTAGCGGGTTATAGCAATCAGCCCCAGCATTTT. Using reference TRBV7-2 and TRBJ1-5 for the parts outside the CDR3, the full variable domain is GAGVSQSPSNKVTEKGKDVELRCDPISGHTALYWYRQSLGQGLEFLIYFQGNSAPDKSGLPSDRFSAERTGGSVSTLTIQRTQQEDSAVYLCASSLAGYSNQPQHFGDGTRLSIL.